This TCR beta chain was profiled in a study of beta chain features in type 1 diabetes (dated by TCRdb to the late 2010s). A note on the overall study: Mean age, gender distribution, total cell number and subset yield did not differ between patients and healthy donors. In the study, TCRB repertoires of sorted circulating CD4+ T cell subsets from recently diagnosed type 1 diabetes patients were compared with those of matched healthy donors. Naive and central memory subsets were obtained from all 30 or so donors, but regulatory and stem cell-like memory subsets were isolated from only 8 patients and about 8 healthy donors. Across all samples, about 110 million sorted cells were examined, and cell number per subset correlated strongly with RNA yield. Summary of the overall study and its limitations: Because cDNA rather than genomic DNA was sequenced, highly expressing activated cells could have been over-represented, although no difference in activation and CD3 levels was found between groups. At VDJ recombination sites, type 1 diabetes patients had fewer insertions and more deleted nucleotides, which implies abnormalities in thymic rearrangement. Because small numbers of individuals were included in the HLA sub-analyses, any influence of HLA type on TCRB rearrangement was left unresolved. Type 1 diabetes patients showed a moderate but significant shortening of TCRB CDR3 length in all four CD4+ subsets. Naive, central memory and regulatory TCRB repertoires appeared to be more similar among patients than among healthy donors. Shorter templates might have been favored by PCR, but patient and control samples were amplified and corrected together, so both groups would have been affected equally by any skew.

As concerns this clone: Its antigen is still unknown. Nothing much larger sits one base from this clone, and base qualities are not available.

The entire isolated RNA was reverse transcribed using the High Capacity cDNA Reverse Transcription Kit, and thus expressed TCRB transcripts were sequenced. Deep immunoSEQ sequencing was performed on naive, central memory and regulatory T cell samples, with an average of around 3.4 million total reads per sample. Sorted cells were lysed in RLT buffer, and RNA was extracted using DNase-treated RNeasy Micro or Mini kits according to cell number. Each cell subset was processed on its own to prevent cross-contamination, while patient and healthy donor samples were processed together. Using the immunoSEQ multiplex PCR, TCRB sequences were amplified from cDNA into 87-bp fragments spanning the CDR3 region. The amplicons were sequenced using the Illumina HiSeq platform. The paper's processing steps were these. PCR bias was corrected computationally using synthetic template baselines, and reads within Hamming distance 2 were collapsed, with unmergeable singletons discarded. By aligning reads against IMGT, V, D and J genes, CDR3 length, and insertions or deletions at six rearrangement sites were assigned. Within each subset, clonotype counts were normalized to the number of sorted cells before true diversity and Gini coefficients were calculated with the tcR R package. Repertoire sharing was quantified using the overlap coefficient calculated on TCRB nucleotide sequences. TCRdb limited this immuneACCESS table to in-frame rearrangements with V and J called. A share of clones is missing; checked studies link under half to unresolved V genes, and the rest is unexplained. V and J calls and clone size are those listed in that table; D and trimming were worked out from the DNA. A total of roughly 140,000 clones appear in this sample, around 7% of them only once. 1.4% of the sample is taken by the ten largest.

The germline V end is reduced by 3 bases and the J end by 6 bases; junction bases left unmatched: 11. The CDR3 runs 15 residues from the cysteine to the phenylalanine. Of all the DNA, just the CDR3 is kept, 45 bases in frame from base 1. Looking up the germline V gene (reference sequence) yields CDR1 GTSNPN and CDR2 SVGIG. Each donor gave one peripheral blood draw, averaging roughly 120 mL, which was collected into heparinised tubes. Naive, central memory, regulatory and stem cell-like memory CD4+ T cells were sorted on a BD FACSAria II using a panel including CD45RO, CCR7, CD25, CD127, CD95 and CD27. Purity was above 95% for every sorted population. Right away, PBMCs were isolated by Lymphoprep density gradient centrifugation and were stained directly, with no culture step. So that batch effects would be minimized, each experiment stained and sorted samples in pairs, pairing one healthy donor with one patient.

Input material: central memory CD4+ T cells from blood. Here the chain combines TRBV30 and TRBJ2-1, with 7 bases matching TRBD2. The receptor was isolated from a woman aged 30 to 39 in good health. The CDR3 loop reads CAWSPRGSLRNEQFF. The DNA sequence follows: TGTGCCTGGAGCCCGCGGGGGTCCCTCCGCAATGAGCAGTTCTTC. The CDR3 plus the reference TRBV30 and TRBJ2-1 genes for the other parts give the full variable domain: SQTIHQWPATLVQPVGSPLSLECTVEGTSNPNLYWYRQAAGRGLQLLFYSVGIGQISSEVPQNLSASRPQDRQFILSSKKLLLSDSGFYLCAWSPRGSLRNEQFFGPGTRLTVL.